The sequence of this T cell receptor beta chain was determined in a study of T cell repertoires in cytomegalovirus infection. Study outcomes and limitations: Carriers of CMV plus the relevant HLA were identified by cumulative public TCR beta family frequency.

Germline CDR1 is PRHDT and CDR2 is FYEKMQ (reference sequence). There are 14 residues in the CDR3. Trimming removed 6 bases at V and 1 base at J, with 10 bases between. Comment on this clonotype: The antigen remains unidentified.

TCRdb processed the reads anew with MiXCR; each CDR3 protein has one entry. The sample shows approximately 500,000 distinct CDR3 sequences, about 17% of them seen only once. This sequence joins TRBV13 and TRBJ2-1; D is undetermined. Sequencing input: CD8+ T cells from PBMCs. The TCR originated in a human donor in good health (CMV status not recorded). Some clones in this sample may be carry-over from other donors' samples. CDR3 region: CASSPQRSYNEQFF. DNA of the CDR3: TGTGCCAGCAGTCCGCAGAGGTCCTACAATGAGCAGTTCTTC.